This T cell receptor beta chain is drawn from a study of blood T cell repertoires in COVID-19. Study summary: The United States, Italy and Spain were the sources of the acute and convalescent COVID-19 samples. Sample material is recorded as cDNA or gDNA derived from T cells, B-cell-depleted T cells, or PBMCs.

Clones were read by immunoSEQ multiplex PCR, and TCRdb kept only the in-frame ones, dropping some. The sample holds over 70,000 clones, 85% to 90% seen once. Per the germline V gene, CDR1 is SGHKS and CDR2 is YYEKEE (reference sequence). The ends lost 4 bases at V and 0 bases at J; junction bases unmatched: 8. The CDR3 is 16 residues long. The sequencing input was peripheral blood. The sequence derives from a woman older than 75 with active or convalescent COVID-19. The genes are TRBV5-5 and TRBJ1-2, with 8 bases lining up with TRBD1. This chain's CDR3 is CASSERTGTTNYGYTF. The CDR3 bases are TGTGCCAGCAGCGAGAGGACAGGGACAACTAACTATGGCTACACCTTC.